The clone carrying this TCR beta chain was recorded many times. Antigen: not known. These data are taken from a study of response to subunit inactivated influenza vaccine. MiXCR was run by TCRdb on the RT-PCR reads, yielding one entry per CDR3 protein. The sample has a few hundred thousand distinct CDR3 sequences, about 14% seen once. General observations from the study: There was a suggestion from the authors that each seasonal influenza vaccination recruits few new T cells.

The CDR3 is made up of 14 amino acids. The V segment lost 2 bases and the J segment 5 bases; nucleotides outside the gene matches: 6. Germline-derived CDR1 and CDR2 are GTSNPN and SVGIG (reference sequence). The chain employs TRBV30 and TRBJ2-5, with 9 bases matching TRBD2. This sequence originates from a man aged 45-65 years who received an inactivated influenza vaccine. The material was PBMCs from blood, obtained approximately 12 days after vaccination. Written as DNA, the CDR3 is TGTGCCTGGAGTTATAGCGGGGGTCGGGAGACCCAGTACTTC. It encodes CAWSYSGGRETQYF.